This T cell receptor beta chain was recovered during a study of cytomegalovirus exposure and HLA in healthy donors. The V end was cut by 4 bases, the J end by 4 bases, with 16 bases between. This CDR3 has 14 residues. Germline CDR1 is GTSNPN and CDR2 is SVGIG (reference sequence). Primers for the PCR totalled 60 Vbeta and 13 Jbeta. Some clones are missing from TCRdb's copy, which holds only in-frame ones; the method was immunoSEQ multiplex PCR. The sample includes 35,000 to 45,000 clones, roughly 69% of them seen just once. Source material: PBMCs. This TCR derives from a woman in her thirties in good health and CMV-seronegative. The gene calls are TRBV30 and TRBJ1-2; D possibly corresponds to TRBD1 (6 bases). CDR3 amino acids: CAWTQDSLSYGYTF. The CDR3 DNA follows: TGTGCCTGGACCCAGGACAGCCTCTCCTATGGCTACACCTTC.